This T cell receptor (beta chain) was retrieved from a study of T-cell reconstitution after alpha-beta-depleted transplantation in children. Study-level points and caveats: Recipient T cells and thymic progenitors that survived were the source of the high TCRbeta diversity seen at day 60 in some patients.

In germline, CDR1 is SGHTA, CDR2 FQGTGA. This CDR3 has 15 residues. Trimming at V came to 4 bases and at J to 2 bases, leaving 4 bases not matched to a gene. The sample holds many counts of this clonotype. Antigen: not known. During its preparation, the TCRbeta library received unique molecular identifiers. MiXCR, applied by TCRdb to the PCR reads, yields one record per CDR3 protein. The repertoire holds 700,000 to 950,000 distinct CDR3 sequences, with 16% as singletons. Sample: PBMCs, mostly from graft donor cells, taken 360 days after TCRalphabeta/CD19-depleted stem cell transplant. The chain employs TRBV7-3 and TRBJ2-1; 8 bases align to TRBD2. The TCR was taken from a male patient aged 10-17 years who had a stem cell transplant for acute lymphoblastic leukemia, so the T cells may come from the graft donor. In DNA, the CDR3 is TGTGCCAGCAGCTCAACGGGGGGGGCCTACAATGAGCAGTTCTTC. This sequence encodes CASSSTGGAYNEQFF.